This T cell receptor beta chain was recorded in a study of T cell repertoires in cytomegalovirus infection. The wider study: CMV infection plus the matching HLA type was flagged by public TCR beta signatures.

This clonotype has a count of ten or more. The antigen is not known. The study's findings and limits: It was HLA-C-restricted CMV-specific TCR beta clonotypes that dominated the response ex vivo.

A single record per CDR3 protein comes from TCRdb applying MiXCR to the reads. Among 400,000 or so distinct CDR3 sequences, 30% to 40% were seen once, and the ten largest hold approximately 13%. Sequencing was done on a sample of PBMCs. The TCR originated in a human donor in good health (CMV status not recorded). Some clones in this sample may be carry-over from other donors' samples.

CDR3 sequence reads: CASSLVYETQYF. The CDR3 DNA is TGTGCCAGCAGCTTAGTATATGAGACCCAGTACTTC. The chain links TRBV7-8 to TRBJ2-5; no clear D gene. This CDR3 has 12 residues. Trimming shortened V by 1 base and J by 5 bases, and 5 bases separated the two germline ends. CDR1 is SGHVS and CDR2 is FQNEAQ in the germline V gene. Full variable domain (rest looked up from reference TRBV7-8 and TRBJ2-5): GAGVSQSPRYKVAKRGQDVALRCDPISGHVSLFWYQQALGQGPEFLTYFQNEAQLDKSGLPSDRFFAERPEGSVSTLKIQRTQQEDSAVYLCASSLVYETQYFGPGTRLLVL.